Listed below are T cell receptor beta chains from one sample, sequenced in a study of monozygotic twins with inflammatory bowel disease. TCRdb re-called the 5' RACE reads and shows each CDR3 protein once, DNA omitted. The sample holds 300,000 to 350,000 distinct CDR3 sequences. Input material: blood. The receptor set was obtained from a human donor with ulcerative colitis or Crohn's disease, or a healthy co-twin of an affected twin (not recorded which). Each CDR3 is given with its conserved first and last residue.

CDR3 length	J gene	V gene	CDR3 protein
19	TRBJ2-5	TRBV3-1	CASSQDSGLALITLQTQYF
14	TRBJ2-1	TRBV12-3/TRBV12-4	CASTVSGRVNEQFF
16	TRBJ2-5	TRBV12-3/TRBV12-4	CASRFGLAGDEETQYF
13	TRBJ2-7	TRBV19	CASTLTGGAEQYF
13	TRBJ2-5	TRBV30	CAWKKSIQETQYF
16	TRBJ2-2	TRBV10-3	CAISDHGTAHTGELFF
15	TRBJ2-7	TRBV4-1	CASSQEGSRSHEQYF
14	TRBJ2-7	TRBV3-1	CASSQYKGPYEQYF
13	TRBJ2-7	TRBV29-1	CSAESPGDNEQYF
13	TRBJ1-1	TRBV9	CASSPHRDTEAFF